This T cell receptor beta chain came from a study of cytomegalovirus exposure and HLA in healthy donors. The J segment lost 5 bases and the V segment lost 4 bases, leaving 5 bases of the junction unmatched. The CDR3 consists of 14 residues. The germline CDR1 and CDR2 sequences are SGHVS and FNYEAQ. The PCR used 60 Vbeta and 13 Jbeta primers. TCRdb's copy holds only in-frame clones and misses some; the assay was immunoSEQ multiplex PCR. This repertoire includes approximately 110,000 clones. The sequence was collected from a man aged 45 to 65 in good health and CMV-seronegative. The specimen was PBMCs. This chain connects TRBV7-6 to TRBJ1-1, with 9 bases matching TRBD1. Here the CDR3 DNA reads TGTGCCAGCAGCTCACAGGGGGCGCGAACTGAAGCTTTCTTT. It yields the protein CASSSQGARTEAFF.